These T cell receptor beta chains were read from a single sample in a study of human T cells and chemical hapten exposure. Each CDR3 protein is one row after TCRdb ran MiXCR on the RACE reads. The sample includes some 300,000 distinct CDR3 sequences, 4.5% to 7% seen only once; the top ten take more than 8%. The sequenced sample was whole blood, obtained in connection with sensitization to the hapten diphenylcyclopropenone (DPC). Receptors were obtained from a young woman with alopecia areata. Some clones in this sample may be carry-over from other donors' samples. CDR3s include the opening cysteine and the closing phenylalanine or tryptophan. The D gene is left open where the match is weak.

V	J	D	CDR3
TRBV18	TRBJ2-7	.	CASSPMVGGLYEQYF
TRBV7-2	TRBJ1-2	TRBD1	CASSPMRGQGVYGYTF
TRBV5-1	TRBJ1-2	.	CASSLGGQQDTF
TRBV24-1	TRBJ2-1	TRBD2	CATSDSTGTSGWNEQFF
TRBV29-1	TRBJ2-7	TRBD1	CSVEDRDIEQYF
TRBV7-9	TRBJ2-2	TRBD1	CASSYARTGTNTGELFF
TRBV6-2/TRBV6-3	TRBJ2-7	.	CASSYSNNYEQYF
TRBV6-1	TRBJ1-5	TRBD1	CASTRMDRAAGNQPQHF
TRBV20-1	TRBJ2-3	TRBD1	CSADRAADTQYF
TRBV7-9	TRBJ1-6	TRBD1	CASSGTGGLYNSPLHF
TRBV29-1	TRBJ1-1	.	CSVPDASVTEAFF